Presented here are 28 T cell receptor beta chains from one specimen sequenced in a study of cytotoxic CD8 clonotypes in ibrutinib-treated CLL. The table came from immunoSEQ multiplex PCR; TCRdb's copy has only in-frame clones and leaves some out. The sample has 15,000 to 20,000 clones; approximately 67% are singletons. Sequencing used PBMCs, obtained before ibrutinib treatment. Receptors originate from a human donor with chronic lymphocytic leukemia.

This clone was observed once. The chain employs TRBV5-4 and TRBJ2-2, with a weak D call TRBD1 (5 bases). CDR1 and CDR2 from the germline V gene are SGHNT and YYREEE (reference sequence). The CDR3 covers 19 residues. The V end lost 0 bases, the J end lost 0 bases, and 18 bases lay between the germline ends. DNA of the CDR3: TGTGCCAGCAGCTTGGATTCTGTTTGGGGCCGAACGAACACCGGGGAGCTGTTTTTT. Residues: CASSLDSVWGRTNTGELFF.

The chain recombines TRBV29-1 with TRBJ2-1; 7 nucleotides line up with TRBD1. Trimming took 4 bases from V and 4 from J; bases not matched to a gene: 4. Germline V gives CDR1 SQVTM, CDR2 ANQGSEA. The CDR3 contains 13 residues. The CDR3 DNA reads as TGCAGCGTTGCGTGGACAGGATACAATGAGCAGTTCTTC. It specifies CSVAWTGYNEQFF.

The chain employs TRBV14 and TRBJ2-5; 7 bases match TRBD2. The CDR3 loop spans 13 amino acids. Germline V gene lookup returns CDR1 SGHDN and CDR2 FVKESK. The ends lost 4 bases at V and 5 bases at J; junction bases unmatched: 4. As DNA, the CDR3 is TGTGCCAGCAGCCGGGAGGGAATGGAGACCCAGTACTTC. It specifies CASSREGMETQYF. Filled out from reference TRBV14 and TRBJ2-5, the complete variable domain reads EAGVTQFPSHSVIEKGQTVTLRCDPISGHDNLYWYRRVMGKEIKFLLHFVKESKQDESGMPNNRFLAERTGGTYSTLKVQPAELEDSGVYFCASSREGMETQYFGPGTRLLVL.

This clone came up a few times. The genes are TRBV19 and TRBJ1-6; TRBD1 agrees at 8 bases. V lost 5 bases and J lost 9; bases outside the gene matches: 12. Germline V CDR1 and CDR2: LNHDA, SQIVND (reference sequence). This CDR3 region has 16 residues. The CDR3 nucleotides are TGTGCCAGTAGTGCCCAGGGGGCGCACGGGGGTTCACCCCTCCACTTT. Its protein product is CASSAQGAHGGSPLHF.

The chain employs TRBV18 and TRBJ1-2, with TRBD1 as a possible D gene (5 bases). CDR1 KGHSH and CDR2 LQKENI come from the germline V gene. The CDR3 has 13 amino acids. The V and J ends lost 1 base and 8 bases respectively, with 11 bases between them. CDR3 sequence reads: CASSPRPGPGYTF. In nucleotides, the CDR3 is TGTGCCAGCTCACCACGCCCAGGGCCAGGCTACACCTTC.

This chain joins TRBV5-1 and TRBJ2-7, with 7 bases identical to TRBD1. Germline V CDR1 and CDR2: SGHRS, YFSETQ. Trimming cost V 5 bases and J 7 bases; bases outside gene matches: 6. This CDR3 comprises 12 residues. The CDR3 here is CASRGQSTEQYF. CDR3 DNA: TGCGCCAGCAGGGGACAGTCGACTGAGCAGTACTTC.

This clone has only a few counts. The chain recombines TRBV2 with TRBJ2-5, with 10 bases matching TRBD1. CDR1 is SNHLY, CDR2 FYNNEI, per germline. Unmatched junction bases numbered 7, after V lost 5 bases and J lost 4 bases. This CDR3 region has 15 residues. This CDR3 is CASSTDRGRSETQYF. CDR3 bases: TGTGCCAGCAGTACTGACAGGGGGCGTTCAGAGACCCAGTACTTC.

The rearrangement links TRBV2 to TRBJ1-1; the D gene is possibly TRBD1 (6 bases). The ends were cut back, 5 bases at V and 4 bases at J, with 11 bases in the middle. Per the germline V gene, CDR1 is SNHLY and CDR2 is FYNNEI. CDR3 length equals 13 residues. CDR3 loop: CASSFSQGTEAFF. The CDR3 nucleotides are TGTGCCAGCAGTTTCTCACAGGGCACTGAAGCTTTCTTT.

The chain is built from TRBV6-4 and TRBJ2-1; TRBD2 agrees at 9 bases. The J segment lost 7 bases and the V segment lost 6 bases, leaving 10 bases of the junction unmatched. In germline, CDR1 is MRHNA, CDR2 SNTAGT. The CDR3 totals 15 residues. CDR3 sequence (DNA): TGTGCCAGCAGCACGAGCGGGGGGAGTGGGAATGAGCAGTTCTTC. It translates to CASSTSGGSGNEQFF.

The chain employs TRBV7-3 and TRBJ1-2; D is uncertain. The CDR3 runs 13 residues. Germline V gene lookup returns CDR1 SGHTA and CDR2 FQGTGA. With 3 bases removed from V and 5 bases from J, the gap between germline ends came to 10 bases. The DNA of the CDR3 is TGTGCCAGCAGCTTTGGGCAGAATTATGGCTACACCTTC. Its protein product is CASSFGQNYGYTF.

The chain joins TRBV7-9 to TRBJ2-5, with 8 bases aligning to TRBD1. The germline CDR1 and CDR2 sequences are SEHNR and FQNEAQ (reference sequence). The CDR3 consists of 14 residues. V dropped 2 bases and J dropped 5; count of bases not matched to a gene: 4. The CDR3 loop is CASSLQGAYETQYF. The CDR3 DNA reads TGTGCCAGCAGCTTACAGGGGGCGTATGAGACCCAGTACTTC. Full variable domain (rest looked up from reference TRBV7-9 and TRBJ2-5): DTGVSQNPRHKITKRGQNVTFRCDPISEHNRLYWYRQTLGQGPEFLTYFQNEAQLEKSRLLSDRFSAERPKGSFSTLEIQRTEQGDSAMYLCASSLQGAYETQYFGPGTRLLVL.

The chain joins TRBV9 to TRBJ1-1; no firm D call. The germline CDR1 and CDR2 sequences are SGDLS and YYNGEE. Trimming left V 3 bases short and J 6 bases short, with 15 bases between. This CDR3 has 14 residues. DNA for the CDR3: TGTGCCAGCAGCGAGCGATCGGGATTTTCTGAAGCTTTCTTT. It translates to CASSERSGFSEAFF.

The CDR3 DNA is TGTGCCAGCTACTCGCCTGGGCGGAAAAAGGACACTGAAGCTTTCTTT. As protein: CASYSPGRKKDTEAFF. The chain is built from TRBV7-9 and TRBJ1-1; no clear D. The CDR3 has 16 amino acids. Trimming cost V 8 bases and J 3 bases, with 22 bases left between them. CDR1 SEHNR and CDR2 FQNEAQ come from the germline V gene (reference sequence).

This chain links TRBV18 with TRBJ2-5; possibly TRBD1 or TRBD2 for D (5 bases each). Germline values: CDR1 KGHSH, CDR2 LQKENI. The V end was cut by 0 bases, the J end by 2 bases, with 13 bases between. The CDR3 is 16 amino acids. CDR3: CASSPPPGAIQETQYF. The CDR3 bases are TGTGCCAGCTCACCACCGCCCGGGGCCATACAAGAGACCCAGTACTTC.

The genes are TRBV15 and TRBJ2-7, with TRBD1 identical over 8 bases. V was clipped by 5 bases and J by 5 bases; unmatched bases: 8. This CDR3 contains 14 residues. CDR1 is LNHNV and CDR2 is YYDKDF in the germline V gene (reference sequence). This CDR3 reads CATSLRQGTDEQYF. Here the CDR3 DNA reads TGTGCCACCAGCTTACGACAGGGGACCGACGAGCAGTACTTC. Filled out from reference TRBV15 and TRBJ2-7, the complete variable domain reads DAMVIQNPRYQVTQFGKPVTLSCSQTLNHNVMYWYQQKSSQAPKLLFHYYDKDFNNEADTPDNFQSRRPNTSFCFLDIRSPGLGDTAMYLCATSLRQGTDEQYFGPGTRLTVT.

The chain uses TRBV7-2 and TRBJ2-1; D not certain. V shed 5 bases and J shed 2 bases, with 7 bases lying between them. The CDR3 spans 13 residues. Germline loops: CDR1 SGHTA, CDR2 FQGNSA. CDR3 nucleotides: TGTGCCAGCAGCCAAGGGCCCTACAATGAGCAGTTCTTC. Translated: CASSQGPYNEQFF.

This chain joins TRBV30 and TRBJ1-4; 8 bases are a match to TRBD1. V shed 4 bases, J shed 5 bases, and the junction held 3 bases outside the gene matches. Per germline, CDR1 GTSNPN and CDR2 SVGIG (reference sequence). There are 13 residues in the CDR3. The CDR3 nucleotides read TGTGCCTGGACCGGGACAGGAAATGAAAAACTGTTTTTT. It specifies CAWTGTGNEKLFF.

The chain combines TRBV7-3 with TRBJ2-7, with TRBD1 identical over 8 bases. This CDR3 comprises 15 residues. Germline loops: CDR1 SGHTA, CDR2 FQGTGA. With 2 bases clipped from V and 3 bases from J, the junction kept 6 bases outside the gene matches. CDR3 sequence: CASSLYPDRVYEQYF. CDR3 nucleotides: TGTGCCAGCAGCTTATATCCGGACAGGGTCTACGAGCAGTACTTC.

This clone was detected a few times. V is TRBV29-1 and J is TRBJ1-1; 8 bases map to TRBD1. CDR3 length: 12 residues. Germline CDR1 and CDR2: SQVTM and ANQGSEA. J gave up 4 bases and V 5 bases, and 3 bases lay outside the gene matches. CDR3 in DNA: TGCAGCGTTCCGACAGGGGCCACTGAAGCTTTCTTT. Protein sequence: CSVPTGATEAFF.

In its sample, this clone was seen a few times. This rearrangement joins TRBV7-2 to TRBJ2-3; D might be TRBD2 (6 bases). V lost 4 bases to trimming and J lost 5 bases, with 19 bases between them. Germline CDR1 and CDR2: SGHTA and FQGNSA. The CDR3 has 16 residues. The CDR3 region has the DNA TGTGCCAGCAGCTCCCCGGACGTCCCCGGGGGAGATACGCAGTATTTT. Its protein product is CASSSPDVPGGDTQYF.

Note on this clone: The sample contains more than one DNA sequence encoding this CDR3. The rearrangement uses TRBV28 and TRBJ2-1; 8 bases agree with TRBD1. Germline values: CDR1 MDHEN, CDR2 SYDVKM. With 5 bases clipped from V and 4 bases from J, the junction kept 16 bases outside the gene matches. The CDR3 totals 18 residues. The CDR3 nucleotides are TGTGCCAGCAGTCGGCCCGGGACAGGAGTAATTGGTTACAATGAGCAGTTCTTC. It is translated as CASSRPGTGVIGYNEQFF.

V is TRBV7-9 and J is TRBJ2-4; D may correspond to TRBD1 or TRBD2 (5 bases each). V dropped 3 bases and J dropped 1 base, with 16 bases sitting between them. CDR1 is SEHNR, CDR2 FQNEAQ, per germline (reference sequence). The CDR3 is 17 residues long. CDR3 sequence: CASSFSWGREAKNIQYF. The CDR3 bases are TGTGCCAGCAGCTTCTCCTGGGGCAGGGAGGCCAAAAACATTCAGTACTTC.

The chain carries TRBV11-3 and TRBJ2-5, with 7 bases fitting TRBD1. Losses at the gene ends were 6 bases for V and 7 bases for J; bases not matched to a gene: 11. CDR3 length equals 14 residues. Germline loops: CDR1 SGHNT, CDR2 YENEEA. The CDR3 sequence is CASRNPTGKGTQYF. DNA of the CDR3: TGTGCCAGCAGGAATCCGACAGGGAAGGGGACCCAGTACTTC.

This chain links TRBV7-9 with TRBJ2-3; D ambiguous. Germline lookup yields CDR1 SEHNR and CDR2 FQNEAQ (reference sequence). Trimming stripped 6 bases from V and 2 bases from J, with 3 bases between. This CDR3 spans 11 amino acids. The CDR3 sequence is CASSYTDTQYF. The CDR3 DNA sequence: TGTGCCAGCAGTTACACAGATACGCAGTATTTT.

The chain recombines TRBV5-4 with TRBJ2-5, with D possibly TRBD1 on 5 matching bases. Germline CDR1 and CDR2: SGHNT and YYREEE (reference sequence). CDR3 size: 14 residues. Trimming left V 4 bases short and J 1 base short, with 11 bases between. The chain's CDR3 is CASSPGAAQETQYF. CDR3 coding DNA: TGTGCCAGCAGCCCTGGGGCTGCCCAAGAGACCCAGTACTTC. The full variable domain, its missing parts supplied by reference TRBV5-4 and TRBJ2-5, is ETGVTQSPTHLIKTRGQQVTLRCSSQSGHNTVSWYQQALGQGPQFIFQYYREEENGRGNFPPRFSGLQFPNYSSELNVNALELDDSALYLCASSPGAAQETQYFGPGTRLLVL.

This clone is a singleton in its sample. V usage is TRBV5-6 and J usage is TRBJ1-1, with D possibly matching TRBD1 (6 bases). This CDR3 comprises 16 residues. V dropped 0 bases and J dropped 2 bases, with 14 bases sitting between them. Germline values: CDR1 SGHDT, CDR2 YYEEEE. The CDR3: CASSLGTGRKNTEAFF. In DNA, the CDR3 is TGTGCCAGCAGCTTGGGAACAGGGCGGAAAAACACTGAAGCTTTCTTT.

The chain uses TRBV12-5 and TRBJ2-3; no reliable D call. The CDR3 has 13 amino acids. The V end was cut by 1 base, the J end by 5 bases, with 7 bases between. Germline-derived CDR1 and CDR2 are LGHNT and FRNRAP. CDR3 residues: CASGLGAGDTQYF. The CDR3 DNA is TGTGCTAGTGGTTTGGGGGCTGGAGATACGCAGTATTTT.

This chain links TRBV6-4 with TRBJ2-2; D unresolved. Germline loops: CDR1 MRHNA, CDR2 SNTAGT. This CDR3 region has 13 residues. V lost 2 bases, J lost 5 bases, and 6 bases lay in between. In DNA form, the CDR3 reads TGTGCCAGCAGTGACGTCAGGACCGGGGAGCTGTTTTTT. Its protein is CASSDVRTGELFF.